This T cell receptor (beta chain) was recorded in a study of blood T cell repertoires in COVID-19. The table came from immunoSEQ multiplex PCR; TCRdb's copy has only in-frame clones and leaves some out. The data hold over 150,000 clones, with around 80% observed a single time. The CDR3 totals 14 residues. CDR1 is SEHNR and CDR2 is FQNEAQ in the germline V gene (reference sequence). V lost 5 bases to trimming and J lost 4 bases; unmatched junction nucleotides: 7. This clonotype was sampled from a woman aged 45 to 65 with acute or convalescent COVID-19. The sequencing input was peripheral blood. The chain links TRBV7-9 to TRBJ1-2; 7 nucleotides agree with TRBD1. CDR3 loop: CASSPGTVSYGYTF. The CDR3, as DNA: TGTGCCAGCAGCCCAGGGACAGTAAGCTATGGCTACACCTTC.